These 16 T cell receptor beta chains originate from one sample sequenced in a study of blood T cell repertoires in COVID-19. Libraries were prepared by immunoSEQ multiplex PCR; TCRdb keeps only in-frame clonotypes and omits some of them. The table records 150,000 or so clones, around 84% of them present only once. The source material was peripheral blood. These receptor sequences come from a man of 80 years or more with acute or convalescent COVID-19.

In this sample, this clone turned up once. The V gene is TRBV6-6, the J gene TRBJ1-1, with 9 bases matching TRBD1. Germline V CDR1 and CDR2: MNHNY, SVGAGI (reference sequence). The CDR3 extends over 14 amino acids. The V and J ends lost 3 bases and 7 bases, in that order; junction bases with no gene match: 6. The CDR3 protein is CASSYGTGLFEAFF. CDR3 DNA: TGTGCCAGCAGTTATGGGACAGGGTTGTTTGAAGCTTTCTTT.

The J gene is TRBJ2-1, the V gene TRBV12-5, with TRBD2 as a possible D gene (6 bases). The CDR3 spans 15 residues. V lost 4 bases and J lost 8, with 18 bases in between. Germline V gene lookup returns CDR1 LGHNT and CDR2 FRNRAP. The CDR3 sequence: CASGSGLSEGDEQFF. CDR3 coding DNA: TGTGCTAGTGGTTCGGGACTCTCGGAAGGGGATGAGCAGTTCTTC.

The J gene is TRBJ2-3, the V gene TRBV18; D unresolved. The CDR3 covers 13 residues. V lost 1 base and J 6 bases, leaving 8 bases between the germline ends. The germline gives CDR1 KGHSH, CDR2 LQKENI. CDR3 DNA: TGTGCCAGCTCACCACGGGCCGACGATACGCAGTATTTT. Translation gives CASSPRADDTQYF.

The chain carries TRBV2 and TRBJ2-5; D not certain. The CDR3 is made up of 11 amino acids. V dropped 5 bases and J dropped 4 bases, with 5 bases sitting between them. From germline, CDR1 is SNHLY and CDR2 FYNNEI. In DNA, the CDR3 is TGTGCCAGCAGTTCGCGAGAGACCCAGTACTTC. It specifies CASSSRETQYF.

The chain joins TRBV6-5 to TRBJ1-5; possibly TRBD1 for D (6 bases). Deletions cut 9 bases from V and 2 bases from J, with 11 bases between. CDR1 and CDR2 from the germline V gene are MNHEY and SVGAGI. The CDR3 totals 13 residues. Here the CDR3 reads CASGRGRNQPQHF. CDR3 DNA: TGTGCCAGTGGGCGGGGGCGCAATCAGCCCCAGCATTTT.

CDR3: CASSLRLGGLETQYF. The CDR3 DNA reads TGTGCCAGCAGCTTACGATTAGGGGGCCTCGAGACCCAGTACTTC. The rearrangement links TRBV11-3 to TRBJ2-5; 7 nucleotides line up with TRBD1. Germline CDR1 reads SGHNT; CDR2 reads YENEEA. Germline trimming cut 2 bases from V and 5 bases from J; bases unmatched to any gene: 8. This CDR3 comprises 15 residues.

This clone appeared many times. The rearrangement links TRBV28 to TRBJ2-7; D possibly corresponds to TRBD2 (5 bases). Germline values: CDR1 MDHEN, CDR2 SYDVKM. The ends were cut back, 8 bases at V and 7 bases at J, with 12 bases in the middle. This CDR3 is built from 11 residues. The CDR3 bases are TGTGCCAGCTCCTCTACTAGGGAGCAGTACGTC. Its translation: CASSSTREQYV.

This chain joins TRBV30 and TRBJ1-4, with D maybe TRBD1 (5 bases). V was shortened by 2 bases and J by 8 bases, with 12 bases between the two germline ends. Germline CDR1 reads GTSNPN; CDR2 reads SVGIG (reference sequence). The CDR3 is 13 residues long. CDR3 bases: TGTGCCTGGAGTATGGCAGGGCCCGAAAAACTGTTTTTT. Residues: CAWSMAGPEKLFF.

The chain couples TRBV11-1 to TRBJ2-2, with D perhaps matching TRBD2 (6 bases). Germline V gene data show CDR1 as SGHAT and CDR2 as FQDESV (reference sequence). CDR3 size: 15 residues. V shed 3 bases and J shed 2 bases, with 10 bases lying between them. CDR3 sequence: CASSFRLGNTGELFF. The CDR3 bases are TGTGCCAGCAGCTTCCGACTAGGAAACACCGGGGAGCTGTTTTTT. The variable domain in full, completed from reference TRBV11-1 and TRBJ2-2, reads EAEVAQSPRYKITEKSQAVAFWCDPISGHATLYWYRQILGQGPELLVQFQDESVVDDSQLPKDRFSAERLKGVDSTLKIQPAELGDSAMYLCASSFRLGNTGELFFGEGSRLTVL.

This clone was counted once. This chain uses TRBV3-1 (or the pseudogene TRBV3-2) with TRBJ2-7; the match to TRBD1 covers 7 bases. Per germline, CDR1 LGHDT and CDR2 YNNKEL (reference sequence). V was pared by 2 bases and J by 3 bases, with 4 bases of the junction left unmatched. CDR3 length: 14 residues. The CDR3 sequence is CASSQSGGFYEQYF. The CDR3 nucleotides read TGTGCCAGCAGCCAATCAGGGGGTTTCTACGAGCAGTACTTC.

The V and J genes are TRBV5-1 and TRBJ1-1, with 12 bases lining up with TRBD1. Per germline, CDR1 SGHRS and CDR2 YFSETQ. The CDR3 extends over 18 amino acids. The V gene end was trimmed by 4 bases and the J gene end by 1 base; junction bases not matched to a gene: 11. Here the CDR3 DNA reads TGCGCCAGCAGCCTGTCCGGGACAGGGGGCGCTGGGAACACTGAAGCTTTCTTT. This sequence encodes CASSLSGTGGAGNTEAFF.

The rearrangement joins TRBV19 to TRBJ2-7, with D maybe TRBD1 (7 bases). The CDR3 extends over 14 amino acids. The V and J ends lost 3 bases and 6 bases respectively, with 15 bases between them. Germline CDR1 LNHDA, CDR2 SQIVND (reference sequence). The CDR3 region is CASSIREKGAEQYF. The CDR3, as DNA: TGTGCCAGTAGTATTCGGGAGAAGGGGGCCGAGCAGTACTTC.

This chain links TRBV2 with TRBJ2-7; possibly TRBD1 for D (5 bases). Trimming stripped 5 bases from V and 4 bases from J, with 15 bases between. There are 14 residues in the CDR3. The germline gives CDR1 SNHLY, CDR2 FYNNEI. The CDR3 DNA reads TGTGCCAGCAGTACTACCCCAAGGGGTTACGAGCAGTACGTC. Protein: CASSTTPRGYEQYV.

The V and J genes are TRBV18 and TRBJ2-7, with D tentatively TRBD1 (5 bases). V lost 5 bases and J lost 0, with 11 bases in between. CDR3 length: 14 amino acids. CDR1 is KGHSH, CDR2 LQKENI, per germline. The CDR3 spells CASSTDRSSYEQYF. CDR3 sequence (DNA): TGTGCCAGCTCAACCGACAGATCCTCCTACGAGCAGTACTTC. The variable domain in full, with the rest retrieved from reference TRBV18 and TRBJ2-7, is NAGVMQNPRHLVRRRGQEARLRCSPMKGHSHVYWYRQLPEEGLKFMVYLQKENIIDESGMPKERFSAEFPKEGPSILRIQQVVRGDSAAYFCASSTDRSSYEQYFGPGTRLTVT.

This clone showed up just a few times. V is TRBV5-1 and J is TRBJ2-3; a weak D match, TRBD1 (5 bases). V was cut by 0 bases and J by 2 bases, with 13 bases left in between. The CDR3 runs 16 residues. CDR1 and CDR2 from the germline V gene are SGHRS and YFSETQ. The CDR3 loop reads CASSLDGRAFTDTQYF. CDR3 nucleotide sequence: TGCGCCAGCAGCTTGGACGGCAGGGCCTTCACAGATACGCAGTATTTT.

This chain uses TRBV19 with TRBJ2-2, with 10 bases matching TRBD1. The germline CDR1 and CDR2 sequences are LNHDA and SQIVND (reference sequence). The CDR3 covers 15 residues. Trimming at V came to 6 bases and at J to 0 bases, leaving 1 base not matched to a gene. CDR3 residues: CASRTGGTNTGELFF. In nucleotides, the CDR3 is TGTGCCAGTAGGACAGGGGGCACGAACACCGGGGAGCTGTTTTTT.